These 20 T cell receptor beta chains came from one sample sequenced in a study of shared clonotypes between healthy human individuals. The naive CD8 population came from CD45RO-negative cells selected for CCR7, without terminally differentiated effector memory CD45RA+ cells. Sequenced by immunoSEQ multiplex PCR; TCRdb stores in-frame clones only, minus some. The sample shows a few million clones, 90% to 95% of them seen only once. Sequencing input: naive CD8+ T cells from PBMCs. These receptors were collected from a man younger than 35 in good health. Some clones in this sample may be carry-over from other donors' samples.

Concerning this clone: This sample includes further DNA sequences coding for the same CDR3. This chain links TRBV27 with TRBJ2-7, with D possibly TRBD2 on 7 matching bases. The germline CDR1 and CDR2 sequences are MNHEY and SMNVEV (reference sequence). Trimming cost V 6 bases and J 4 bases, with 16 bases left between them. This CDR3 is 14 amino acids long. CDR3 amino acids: CASSPGLGGYEQYF. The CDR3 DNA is TGTGCCAGCAGCCCCGGACTAGGGGGGTACGAGCAGTACTTC.

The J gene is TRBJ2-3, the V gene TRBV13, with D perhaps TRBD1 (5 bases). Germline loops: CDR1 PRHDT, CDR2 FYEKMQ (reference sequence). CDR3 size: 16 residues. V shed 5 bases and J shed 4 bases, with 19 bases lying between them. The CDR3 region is CASSASQVLVPDTQYF. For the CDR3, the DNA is TGTGCCAGCAGCGCCTCACAGGTGCTCGTCCCAGATACGCAGTATTTT.

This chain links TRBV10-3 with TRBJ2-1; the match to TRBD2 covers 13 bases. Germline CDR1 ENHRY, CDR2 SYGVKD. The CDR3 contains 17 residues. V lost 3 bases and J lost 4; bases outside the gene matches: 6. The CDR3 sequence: CAISDRTSGRSYNEQFF. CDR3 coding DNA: TGTGCCATCAGTGATAGGACTAGCGGGAGATCTTACAATGAGCAGTTCTTC.

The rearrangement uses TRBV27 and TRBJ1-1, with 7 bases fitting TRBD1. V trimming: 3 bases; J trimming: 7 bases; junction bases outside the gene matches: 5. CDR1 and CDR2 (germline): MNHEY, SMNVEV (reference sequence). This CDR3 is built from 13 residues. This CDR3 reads CASSFKGANEAFF. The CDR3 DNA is TGTGCCAGCAGTTTTAAGGGGGCTAATGAAGCTTTCTTT.

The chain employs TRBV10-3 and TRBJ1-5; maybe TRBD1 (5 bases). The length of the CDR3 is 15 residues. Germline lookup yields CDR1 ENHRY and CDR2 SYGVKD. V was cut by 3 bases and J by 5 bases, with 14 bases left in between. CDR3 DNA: TGTGCCATCAGTGATGGGACGAAGGTCGATCAGCCCCAGCATTTT. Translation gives CAISDGTKVDQPQHF.

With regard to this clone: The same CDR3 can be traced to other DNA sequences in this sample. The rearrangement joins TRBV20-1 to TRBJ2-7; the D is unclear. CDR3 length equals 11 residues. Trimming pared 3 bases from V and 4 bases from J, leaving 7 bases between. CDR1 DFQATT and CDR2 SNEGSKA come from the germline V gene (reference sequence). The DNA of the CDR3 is TGCAGTGCTAGTCCTTCGTACGAGCAGTACTTC. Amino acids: CSASPSYEQYF.

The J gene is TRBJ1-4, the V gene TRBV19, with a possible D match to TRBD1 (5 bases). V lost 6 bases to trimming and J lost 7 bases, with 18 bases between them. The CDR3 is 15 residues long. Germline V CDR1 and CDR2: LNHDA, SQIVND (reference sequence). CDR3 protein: CASRTRLEGSEKLFF. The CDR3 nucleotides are TGTGCCAGTAGGACCAGGTTGGAGGGGAGTGAAAAACTGTTTTTT.

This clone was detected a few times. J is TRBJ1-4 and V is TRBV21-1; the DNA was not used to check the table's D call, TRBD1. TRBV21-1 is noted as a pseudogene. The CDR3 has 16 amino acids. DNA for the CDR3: TGTGCCAGCAGCAAATTCCCAGGGAAGCGCTACGAAAAACTGTTTTTT. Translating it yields CASSKFPGKRYEKLFF.

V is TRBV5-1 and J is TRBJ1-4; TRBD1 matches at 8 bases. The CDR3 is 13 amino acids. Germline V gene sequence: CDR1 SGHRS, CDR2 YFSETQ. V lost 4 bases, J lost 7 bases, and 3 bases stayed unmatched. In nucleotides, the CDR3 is TGCGCCAGCAGCCCCGACAGGGGTGAAAAACTGTTTTTT. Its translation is CASSPDRGEKLFF.

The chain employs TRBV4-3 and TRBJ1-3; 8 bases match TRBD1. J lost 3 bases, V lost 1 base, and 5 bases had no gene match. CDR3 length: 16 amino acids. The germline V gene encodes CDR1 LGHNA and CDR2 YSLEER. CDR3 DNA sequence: TGCGCCAGCAGCCAAGGCAGGGGGCTAGATGGAAACACCATATATTTT. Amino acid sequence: CASSQGRGLDGNTIYF.

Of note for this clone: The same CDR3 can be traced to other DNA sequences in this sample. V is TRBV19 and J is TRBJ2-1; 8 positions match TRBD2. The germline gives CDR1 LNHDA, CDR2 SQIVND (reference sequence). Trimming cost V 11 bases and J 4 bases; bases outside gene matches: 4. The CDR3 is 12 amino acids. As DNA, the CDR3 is TGTGCCGCCAGCGGGAGTTACAATGAGCAGTTCTTC. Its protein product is CAASGSYNEQFF.

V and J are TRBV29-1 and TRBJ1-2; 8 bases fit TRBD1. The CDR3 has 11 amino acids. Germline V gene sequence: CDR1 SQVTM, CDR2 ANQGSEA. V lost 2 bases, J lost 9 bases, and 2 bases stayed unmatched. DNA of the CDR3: TGCAGCGTTGAAAGGGACAGGTGCTACACCTTC. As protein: CSVERDRCYTF.

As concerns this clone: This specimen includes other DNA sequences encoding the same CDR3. The CDR3 loop is CASSAPSGSSYNEQFF. The CDR3 DNA follows: TGTGCCAGCAGCGCCCCTAGCGGGAGCTCCTACAATGAGCAGTTCTTC. The chain links TRBV9 to TRBJ2-1; 10 positions match TRBD2. The CDR3 contains 16 residues. Germline CDR1 and CDR2: SGDLS and YYNGEE. The V segment lost 3 bases and the J segment 0 bases; nucleotides outside the gene matches: 3. Full variable domain (missing parts from reference TRBV9 and TRBJ2-1): DSGVTQTPKHLITATGQRVTLRCSPRSGDLSVYWYQQSLDQGLQFLIQYYNGEERAKGNILERFSAQQFPDLHSELNLSSLELGDSALYFCASSAPSGSSYNEQFFGPGTRLTVL.

The chain's CDR3 is CASSPGLARAGELFF. DNA for the CDR3: TGTGCCAGCAGCCCTGGACTAGCGCGGGCCGGGGAGCTGTTTTTT. The chain uses TRBV11-2 and TRBJ2-2; TRBD2 agrees at 9 bases. The CDR3 loop spans 15 amino acids. Germline V CDR1 and CDR2: SGHAT, FQNNGV. The V gene end was trimmed by 5 bases and the J gene end by 6 bases; junction bases not matched to a gene: 7.

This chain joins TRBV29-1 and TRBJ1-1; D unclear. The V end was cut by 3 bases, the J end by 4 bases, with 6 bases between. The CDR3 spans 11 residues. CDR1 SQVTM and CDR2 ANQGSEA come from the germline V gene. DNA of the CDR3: TGCAGCGTTGAGTGGGGCACTGAAGCTTTCTTT. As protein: CSVEWGTEAFF.

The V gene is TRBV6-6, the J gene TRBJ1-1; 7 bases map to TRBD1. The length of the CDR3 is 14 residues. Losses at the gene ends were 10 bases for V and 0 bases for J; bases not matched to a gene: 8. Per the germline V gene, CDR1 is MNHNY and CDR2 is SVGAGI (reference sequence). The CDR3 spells CAIAGGPVNTEAFF. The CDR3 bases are TGTGCCATCGCAGGGGGGCCAGTGAACACTGAAGCTTTCTTT.

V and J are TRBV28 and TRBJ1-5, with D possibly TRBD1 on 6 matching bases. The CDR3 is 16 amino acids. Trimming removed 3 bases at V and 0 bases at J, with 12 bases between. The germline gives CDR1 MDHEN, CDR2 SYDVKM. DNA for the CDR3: TGTGCCAGCAGTTTCTCAGGGGCCCATAGCAATCAGCCCCAGCATTTT. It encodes CASSFSGAHSNQPQHF.

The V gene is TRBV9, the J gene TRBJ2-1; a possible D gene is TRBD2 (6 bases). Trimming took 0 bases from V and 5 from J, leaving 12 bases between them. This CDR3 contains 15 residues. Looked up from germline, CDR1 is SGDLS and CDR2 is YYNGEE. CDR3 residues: CASSVATSRNNEQFF. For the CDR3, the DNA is TGTGCCAGCAGCGTAGCCACTAGCCGAAACAATGAGCAGTTCTTC.

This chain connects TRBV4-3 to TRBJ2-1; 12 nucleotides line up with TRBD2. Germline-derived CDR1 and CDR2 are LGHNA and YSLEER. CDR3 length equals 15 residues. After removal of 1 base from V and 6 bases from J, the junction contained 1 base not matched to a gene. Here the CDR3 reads CASSQGTSGANEQFF. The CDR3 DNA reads TGCGCCAGCAGCCAAGGGACTAGCGGGGCCAATGAGCAGTTCTTC.

Written as DNA, the CDR3 is TGTGCCAGTAGTACACCGCGCACAGATACGCAGTATTTT. It is translated as CASSTPRTDTQYF. The chain joins TRBV19 to TRBJ2-3; unclear D gene. The CDR3 is 13 amino acids. Germline CDR1 reads LNHDA; CDR2 reads SQIVND (reference sequence). V dropped 4 bases and J dropped 1 base, with 6 bases sitting between them.